A selection of T cell receptor beta chains follows, all from one sample in a study of blood T cell repertoires in COVID-19. The data were produced by immunoSEQ multiplex PCR, yet TCRdb's version contains in-frame clones alone and is incomplete. The sample yields more than 140,000 clones, about 86% seen once. Material for sequencing was peripheral blood. These receptors were obtained from a woman aged 55-75 years with acute or convalescent COVID-19. Both conserved end residues are part of each CDR3. The D gene is left open where the match is weak. Rows may omit the clone size; those that give it use once, few, many or a size class.

length: 15
J: TRBJ1-6
size: once
D: .
V: TRBV6-5
CDR3: CASKTPSSYNSPLHF
DNA: TGTGCCAGCAAGACCCCTAGCTCCTATAATTCACCCCTCCACTTT

length: 13
J: TRBJ2-1
size: .
D: TRBD2
V: TRBV5-1
CDR3: CASSLPGGSEQFF
DNA: TGCGCCAGCAGCCTTCCCGGCGGGAGTGAGCAGTTCTTC

length: 17
J: TRBJ2-1
size: .
D: TRBD2
V: TRBV15
CDR3: CATSRGRLAGVRNEQFF
DNA: TGTGCCACCAGCAGAGGTAGACTAGCGGGGGTCCGCAATGAGCAGTTCTTC

length: 14
J: TRBJ2-7
size: once
D: TRBD1
V: TRBV11-3
CDR3: CASSLGGTGNEQYF
DNA: TGTGCCAGCAGCTTAGGAGGGACAGGGAATGAGCAGTACTTC

length: 17
J: TRBJ2-5
size: .
D: TRBD2
V: TRBV7-9
CDR3: CASSLTGLAGGKETQYF
DNA: TGTGCCAGCAGCTTGACGGGACTAGCGGGGGGGAAAGAGACCCAGTACTTC

length: 13
J: TRBJ2-3
size: .
D: .
V: TRBV19
CDR3: CASSSTSGVTQYF
DNA: TGTGCCAGTAGTTCGACTTCAGGGGTTACGCAGTATTTT

length: 15
J: TRBJ2-2
size: few
D: TRBD1
V: TRBV7-9
CDR3: CASSLRDRDTGELFF
DNA: TGTGCCAGCAGCTTAAGGGACAGGGACACCGGGGAGCTGTTTTTT

length: 15
J: TRBJ2-3
size: .
D: TRBD2
V: TRBV5-1
CDR3: CASSFPTSGADTQYF
DNA: TGCGCCAGCAGCTTCCCAACTAGCGGAGCAGATACGCAGTATTTT

length: 16
J: TRBJ2-1
size: .
D: .
V: TRBV6-1
CDR3: CASSEFAGRPYNEQFF
DNA: TGTGCCAGCAGTGAATTTGCGGGACGGCCCTACAATGAGCAGTTCTTC

length: 16
J: TRBJ1-3
size: .
D: .
V: TRBV4-2
CDR3: CASSQEISRSGNTIYF
DNA: TGTGCCAGCAGCCAGGAGATCAGTCGCTCTGGAAACACCATATATTTT

length: 11
J: TRBJ2-3
size: .
D: .
V: TRBV19
CDR3: CASTAGSTQYF
DNA: TGTGCCAGTACGGCGGGTAGTACGCAGTATTTT

length: 14
J: TRBJ2-1
size: .
D: .
V: TRBV5-5
CDR3: CASSLWGVWEEQFF
DNA: TGTGCCAGCAGCTTGTGGGGGGTTTGGGAAGAGCAGTTCTTC

length: 14
J: TRBJ1-2
size: .
D: .
V: TRBV4-1
CDR3: CASSQDSWQYAYTF
DNA: TGCGCCAGCAGCCAAGACTCCTGGCAGTATGCCTACACCTTC

length: 18
J: TRBJ2-1
size: .
D: TRBD2
V: TRBV6-2/TRBV6-3
CDR3: CASSSRLTSGGPTHEQFF
DNA: TGTGCCAGCAGTTCCCGACTCACTAGCGGGGGGCCAACGCACGAGCAGTTCTTC

length: 13
J: TRBJ2-7
size: .
D: .
V: TRBV30
CDR3: CAWSVYRFYEQYF
DNA: TGTGCCTGGAGTGTATACAGATTCTACGAGCAGTACTTC

length: 16
J: TRBJ1-3
size: .
D: .
V: TRBV19
CDR3: CASSRAPRGPVNTIYF
DNA: TGTGCCAGTAGTAGGGCCCCCAGGGGCCCCGTAAACACCATATATTTT

length: 19
J: TRBJ2-3
size: .
D: TRBD1
V: TRBV4-2
CDR3: CASSQEGQGWTQDTDTQYF
DNA: TGTGCCAGCAGCCAAGAAGGACAGGGATGGACCCAAGACACAGATACGCAGTATTTT

length: 17
J: TRBJ2-2
size: .
D: TRBD1
V: TRBV18
CDR3: CASSISPGQENTGELFF
DNA: TGTGCCAGCTCAATCTCTCCGGGACAGGAGAACACCGGGGAGCTGTTTTTT

length: 13
J: TRBJ2-1
size: .
D: .
V: TRBV3-1/TRBV3-2
CDR3: CASRGTANNEQFF
DNA: TGTGCCAGCCGGGGGACAGCAAACAATGAGCAGTTCTTC

length: 16
J: TRBJ2-7
size: .
D: TRBD1
V: TRBV7-6
CDR3: CASSPRPGQVSYEQYF
DNA: TGTGCCAGCAGCCCAAGACCGGGACAGGTCTCCTACGAGCAGTACTTC

length: 15
J: TRBJ2-5
size: .
D: TRBD1
V: TRBV30
CDR3: CAWSATGVGQETQYF
DNA: TGTGCCTGGAGTGCAACAGGGGTAGGGCAAGAGACCCAGTACTTC

length: 15
J: TRBJ2-3
size: .
D: .
V: TRBV5-4
CDR3: CASRPGGTSTDTQYF
DNA: TGTGCCAGCAGACCAGGGGGGACTAGCACAGATACGCAGTATTTT